The 4 T cell receptor beta chains below were found in one sample sequenced in a study of Graves' ophthalmopathy and Graves' hyperthyroidism. The TCR beta CDR3 regions underwent amplification from RNA transcripts. First-round RT-PCR employed HTBI primers, with a second-round multiplex PCR after it. One entry per CDR3 protein, called by TCRdb with MiXCR from the multiplex PCR reads. This repertoire shows just over 600,000 distinct CDR3 sequences, 22% found once; its top ten account for approximately 6.5%. Sample: peripheral blood. These TCRs come from a woman between 18 and 30 years old with stable Graves' hyperthyroidism. Some clones in this sample may be carry-over from other donors' samples.

The rearrangement links TRBV3-1 to TRBJ1-2; perhaps TRBD1 as D (5 bases). The germline gives CDR1 LGHDT, CDR2 YNNKEL (reference sequence). Trimming stripped 4 bases from V and 7 bases from J, with 13 bases between. There are 13 residues in the CDR3. The CDR3 protein is CASSPRDVPGYTF. The CDR3 region has the DNA TGTGCCAGCAGCCCGAGGGACGTTCCTGGCTACACCTTC.

The rearrangement uses TRBV20-1 and TRBJ2-5, with D possibly matching TRBD2 (5 bases). Germline V CDR1 and CDR2: DFQATT, SNEGSKA (reference sequence). Trimming left V 5 bases short and J 4 bases short, with 20 bases between. This CDR3 has 15 amino acids. DNA for the CDR3: TGCAGTGCTCCAATTATGCGAGGGAGCGGAGAGACCCAGTACTTC. Its translation is CSAPIMRGSGETQYF.

This clonotype was picked up many times. This chain links TRBV20-1 with TRBJ2-5; D is possibly TRBD1 (5 bases). This CDR3 region has 15 residues. The V and J ends lost 3 bases and 2 bases respectively, with 16 bases between them. Germline V gives CDR1 DFQATT, CDR2 SNEGSKA (reference sequence). CDR3 bases: TGCAGTGCTAGTCCGGCAGGGTGGTATCAAGAGACCCAGTACTTC. It specifies CSASPAGWYQETQYF.

This clonotype has at least ten counts. The genes are TRBV6-1 and TRBJ1-5; D remains ambiguous. Germline V gene sequence: CDR1 MNHNS, CDR2 SASEGT. The CDR3 is made up of 15 amino acids. V was shortened by 0 bases and J by 7 bases, with 13 bases between the two germline ends. CDR3 DNA: TGTGCCAGCAGTGAAGCCGGAAAGGGCGGGCAGCCCCAGCATTTT. Protein: CASSEAGKGGQPQHF.